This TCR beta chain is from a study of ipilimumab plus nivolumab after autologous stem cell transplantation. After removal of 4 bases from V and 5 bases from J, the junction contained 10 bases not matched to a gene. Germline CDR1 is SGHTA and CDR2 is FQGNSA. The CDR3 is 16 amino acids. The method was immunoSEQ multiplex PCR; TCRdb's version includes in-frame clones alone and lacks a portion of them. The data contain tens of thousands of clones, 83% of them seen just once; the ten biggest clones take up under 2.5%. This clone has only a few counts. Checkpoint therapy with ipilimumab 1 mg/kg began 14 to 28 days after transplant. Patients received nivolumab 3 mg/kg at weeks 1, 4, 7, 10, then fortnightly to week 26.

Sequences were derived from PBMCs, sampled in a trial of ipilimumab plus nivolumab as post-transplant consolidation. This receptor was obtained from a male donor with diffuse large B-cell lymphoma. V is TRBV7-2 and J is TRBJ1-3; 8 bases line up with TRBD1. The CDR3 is CASSSPGQGIRNTIYF. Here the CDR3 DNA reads TGTGCCAGCAGCTCGCCCGGACAGGGTATTAGAAACACCATATATTTT. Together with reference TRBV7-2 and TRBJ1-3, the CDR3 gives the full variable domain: GAGVSQSPSNKVTEKGKDVELRCDPISGHTALYWYRQSLGQGLEFLIYFQGNSAPDKSGLPSDRFSAERTGGSVSTLTIQRTQQEDSAVYLCASSSPGQGIRNTIYFGEGSWLTVV.